Detailed here is one T cell receptor (beta chain). The table came from immunoSEQ multiplex PCR; TCRdb's copy has only in-frame clones and leaves some out. The table shows about 41,000 clones, with nearly 90% occurring only once. The data are from a study of blood T cell repertoires in COVID-19. The CDR3 spans 16 residues. CDR1 and CDR2 (germline): LNHNV, YYDKDF (reference sequence). Trimming removed 1 base from V and 3 bases from J; junction bases left unmatched: 5. This TCR came from a man in his fifties or sixties with acute or convalescent COVID-19. The sequenced material came from peripheral blood. The chain has TRBV15 and TRBJ2-1, with 8 bases aligning to TRBD2. This chain's CDR3 is CATSRGLSGGYNEQFF. The DNA of the CDR3 is TGTGCCACCAGCAGAGGACTAAGCGGGGGCTACAATGAGCAGTTCTTC.